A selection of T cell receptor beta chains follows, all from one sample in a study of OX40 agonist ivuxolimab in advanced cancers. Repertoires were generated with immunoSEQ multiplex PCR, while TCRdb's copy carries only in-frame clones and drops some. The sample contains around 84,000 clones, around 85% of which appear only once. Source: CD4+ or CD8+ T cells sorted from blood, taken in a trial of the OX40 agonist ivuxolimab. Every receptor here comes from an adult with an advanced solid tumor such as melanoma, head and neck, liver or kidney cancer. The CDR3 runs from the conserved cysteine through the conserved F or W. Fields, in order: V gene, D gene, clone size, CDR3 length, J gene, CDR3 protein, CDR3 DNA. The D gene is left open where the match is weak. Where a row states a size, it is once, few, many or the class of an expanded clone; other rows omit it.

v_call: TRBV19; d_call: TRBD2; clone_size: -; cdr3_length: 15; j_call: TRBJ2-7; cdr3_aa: CASSTSSGDSYEQYF; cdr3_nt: TGTGCCAGTAGTACCTCCAGCGGGGATTCCTACGAGCAGTACTTC
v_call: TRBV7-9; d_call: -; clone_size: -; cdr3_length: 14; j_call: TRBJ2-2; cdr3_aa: CASSSGLYTGELFF; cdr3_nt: TGTGCCAGCAGCTCGGGACTTTACACCGGGGAGCTGTTTTTT
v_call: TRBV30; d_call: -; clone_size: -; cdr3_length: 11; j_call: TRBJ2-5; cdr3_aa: CAWSGGETQYF; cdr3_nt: TGTGCCTGGAGTGGGGGGGAGACCCAGTACTTC
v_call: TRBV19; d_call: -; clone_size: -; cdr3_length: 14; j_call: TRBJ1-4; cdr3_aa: CATGSRVAGEKLFF; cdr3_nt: TGTGCCACCGGCTCCAGGGTTGCGGGTGAAAAACTGTTTTTT
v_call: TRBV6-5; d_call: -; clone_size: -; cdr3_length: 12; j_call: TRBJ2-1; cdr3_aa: CASSRENNEQFF; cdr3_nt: TGTGCCAGCAGCAGGGAGAACAATGAGCAGTTCTTC
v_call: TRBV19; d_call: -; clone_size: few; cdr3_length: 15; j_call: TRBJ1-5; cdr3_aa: CASSMVGQSNQPQHF; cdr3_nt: TGTGCCAGTAGTATGGTCGGCCAGAGCAATCAGCCCCAGCATTTT
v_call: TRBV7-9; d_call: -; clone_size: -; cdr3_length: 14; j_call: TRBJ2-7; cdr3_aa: CASSLSGTLGEQYF; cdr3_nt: TGTGCCAGCAGCTTATCCGGGACCTTGGGCGAGCAGTACTTC
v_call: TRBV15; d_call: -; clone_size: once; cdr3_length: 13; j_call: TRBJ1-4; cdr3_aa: CATSRGENEKLFF; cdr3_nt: TGTGCCACCAGCAGGGGAGAGAATGAAAAACTGTTTTTT
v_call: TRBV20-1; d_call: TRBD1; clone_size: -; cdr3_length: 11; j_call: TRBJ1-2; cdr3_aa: CSARGDRDNTF; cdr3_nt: TGCAGTGCTAGAGGGGACAGGGATAACACCTTC
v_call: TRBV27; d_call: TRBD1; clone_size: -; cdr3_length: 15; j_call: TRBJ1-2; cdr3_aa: CASSGRQGSGYGYTF; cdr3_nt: TGTGCCAGCAGCGGGAGACAGGGTTCGGGGTATGGCTACACCTTC
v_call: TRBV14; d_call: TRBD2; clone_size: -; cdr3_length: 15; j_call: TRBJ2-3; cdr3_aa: CASSPLTSSTDTQYF; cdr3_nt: TGTGCCAGCAGCCCGTTGACTAGCAGCACAGATACGCAGTATTTT
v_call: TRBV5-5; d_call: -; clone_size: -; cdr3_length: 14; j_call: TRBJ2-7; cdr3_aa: CASSRRDLNYEQYF; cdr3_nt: TGTGCCAGCAGCCGCCGGGACTTAAATTACGAGCAGTACTTC
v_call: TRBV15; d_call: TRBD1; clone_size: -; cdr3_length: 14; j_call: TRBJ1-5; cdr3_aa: CATSRGQGDQPQHF; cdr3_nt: TGTGCCACCAGCAGAGGACAGGGGGATCAGCCCCAGCATTTT
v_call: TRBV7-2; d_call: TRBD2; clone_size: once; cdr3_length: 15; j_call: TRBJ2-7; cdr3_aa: CASSLTAGGPYEQYF; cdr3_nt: TGTGCCAGCAGCTTAACAGCGGGAGGGCCCTACGAGCAGTACTTC
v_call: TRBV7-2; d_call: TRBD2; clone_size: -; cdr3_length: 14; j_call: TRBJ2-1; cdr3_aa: CASTFGGGRNEQFF; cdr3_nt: TGTGCCAGCACCTTCGGGGGGGGCCGCAATGAGCAGTTCTTC
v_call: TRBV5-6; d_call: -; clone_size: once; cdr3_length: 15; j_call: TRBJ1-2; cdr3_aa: CASSLGTREGYGYTF; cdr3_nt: TGTGCCAGCAGCTTGGGGACCCGGGAAGGGTATGGCTACACCTTC
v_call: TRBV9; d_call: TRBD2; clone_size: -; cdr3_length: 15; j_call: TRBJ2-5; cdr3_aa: CASSVAGGAQETQYF; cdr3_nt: TGTGCCAGCAGCGTAGCGGGGGGGGCCCAAGAGACCCAGTACTTC
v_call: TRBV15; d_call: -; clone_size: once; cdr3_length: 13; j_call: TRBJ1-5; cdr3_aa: CATSRGADQPQHF; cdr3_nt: TGTGCCACCAGCAGAGGAGCAGATCAGCCCCAGCATTTT
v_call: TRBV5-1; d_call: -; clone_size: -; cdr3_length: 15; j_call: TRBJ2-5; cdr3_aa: CASSLAGLFRETQYF; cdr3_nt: TGCGCCAGCAGCTTGGCGGGCCTCTTTAGAGAGACCCAGTACTTC
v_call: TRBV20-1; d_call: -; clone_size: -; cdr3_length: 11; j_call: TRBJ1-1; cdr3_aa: CSATSNTEAFF; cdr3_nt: TGCAGTGCTACCTCCAACACTGAAGCTTTCTTT
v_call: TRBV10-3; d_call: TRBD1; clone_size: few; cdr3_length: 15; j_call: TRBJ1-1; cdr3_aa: CAIKPGQGMNTEAFF; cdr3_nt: TGTGCCATCAAACCGGGACAGGGGATGAACACTGAAGCTTTCTTT
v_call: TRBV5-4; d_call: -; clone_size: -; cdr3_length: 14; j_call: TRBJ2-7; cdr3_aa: CASSYPRQGDEQYF; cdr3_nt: TGTGCCAGCAGCTACCCCCGGCAAGGGGACGAGCAGTACTTC
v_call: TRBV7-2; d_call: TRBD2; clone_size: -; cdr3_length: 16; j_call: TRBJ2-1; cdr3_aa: CASSTWGAGVYNEQFF; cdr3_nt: TGTGCCAGCAGCACCTGGGGAGCGGGGGTATACAATGAGCAGTTCTTC
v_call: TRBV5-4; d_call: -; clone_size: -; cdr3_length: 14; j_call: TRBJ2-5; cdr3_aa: CASSSSTSIQTQYF; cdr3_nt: TGTGCCAGCAGTTCATCTACTAGCATTCAGACCCAGTACTTC
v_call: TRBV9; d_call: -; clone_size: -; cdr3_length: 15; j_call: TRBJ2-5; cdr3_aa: CASSVDAGPQETQYF; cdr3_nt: TGTGCCAGCAGCGTAGACGCGGGACCTCAAGAGACCCAGTACTTC
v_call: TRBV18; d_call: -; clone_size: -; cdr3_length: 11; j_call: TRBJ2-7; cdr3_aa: CASSGKDEQYF; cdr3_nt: TGTGCCAGCTCGGGGAAGGACGAGCAGTACTTC
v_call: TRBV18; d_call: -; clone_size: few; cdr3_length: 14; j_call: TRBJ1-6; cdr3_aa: CASSLTGYNSPLHF; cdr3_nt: TGTGCCAGCTCACTCACAGGGTATAATTCACCCCTCCACTTT
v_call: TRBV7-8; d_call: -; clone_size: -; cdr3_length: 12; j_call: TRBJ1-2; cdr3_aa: CASSLSGGGYTF; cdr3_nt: TGTGCCAGCAGCTTAAGCGGTGGGGGCTACACCTTC
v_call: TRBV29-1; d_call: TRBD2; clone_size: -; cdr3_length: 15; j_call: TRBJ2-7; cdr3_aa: CSVEGLAGASYEQYF; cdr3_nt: TGCAGCGTTGAAGGACTAGCGGGGGCATCCTACGAGCAGTACTTC
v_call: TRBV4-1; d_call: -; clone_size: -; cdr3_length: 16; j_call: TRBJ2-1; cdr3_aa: CASSQGIQSSYNEQFF; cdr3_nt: TGCGCCAGCAGCCAAGGAATCCAGAGCTCCTACAATGAGCAGTTCTTC
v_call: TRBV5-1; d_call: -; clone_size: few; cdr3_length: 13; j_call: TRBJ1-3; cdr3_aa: CASSLAPGNTIYF; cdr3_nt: TGCGCCAGCAGTTTAGCCCCTGGAAACACCATATATTTT
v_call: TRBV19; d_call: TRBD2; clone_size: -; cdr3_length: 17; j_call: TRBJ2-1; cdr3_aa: CASSPLIGRGGVNEQFF; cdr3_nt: TGTGCCAGTAGTCCTCTAATCGGGCGGGGGGGCGTAAATGAGCAGTTCTTC
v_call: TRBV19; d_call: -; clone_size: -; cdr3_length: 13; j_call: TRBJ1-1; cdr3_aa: CASSIGRNTEAFF; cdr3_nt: TGTGCCAGTAGTATCGGGAGGAACACTGAAGCTTTCTTT
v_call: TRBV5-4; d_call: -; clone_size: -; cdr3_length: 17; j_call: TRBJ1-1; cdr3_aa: CASSLARPGRGNTEAFF; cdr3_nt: TGTGCCAGCAGCTTGGCCCGGCCGGGCCGGGGGAACACTGAAGCTTTCTTT
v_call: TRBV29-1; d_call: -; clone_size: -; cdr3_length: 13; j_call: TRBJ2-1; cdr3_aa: CSVEVTTGNEQFF; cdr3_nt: TGCAGCGTTGAAGTGACCACAGGAAATGAGCAGTTCTTC
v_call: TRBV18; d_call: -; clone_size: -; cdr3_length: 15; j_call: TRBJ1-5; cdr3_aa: CASSPQGYGNQPQHF; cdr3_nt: TGTGCCAGCTCACCACAGGGGTATGGCAATCAGCCCCAGCATTTT
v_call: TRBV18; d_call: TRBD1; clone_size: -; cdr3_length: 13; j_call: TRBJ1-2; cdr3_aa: CASSPQGADGYTF; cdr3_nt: TGTGCCAGCTCACCACAGGGGGCCGATGGCTACACCTTC
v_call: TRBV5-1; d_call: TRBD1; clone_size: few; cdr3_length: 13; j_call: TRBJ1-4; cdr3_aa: CASSGQGGEKLFF; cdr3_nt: TGCGCCAGCTCAGGACAGGGAGGGGAAAAACTGTTTTTT
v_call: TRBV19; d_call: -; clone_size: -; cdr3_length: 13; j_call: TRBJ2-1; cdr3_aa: CASQGRRFNEQFF; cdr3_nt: TGTGCCAGCCAGGGTCGACGGTTCAATGAGCAGTTCTTC
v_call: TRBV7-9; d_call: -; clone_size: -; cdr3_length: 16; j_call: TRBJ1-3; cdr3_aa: CASSTFGSYSGNTIYF; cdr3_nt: TGTGCCAGCAGCACTTTTGGGTCTTACTCTGGAAACACCATATATTTT
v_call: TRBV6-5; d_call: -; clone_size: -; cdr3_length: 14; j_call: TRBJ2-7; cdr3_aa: CASSYSPGSYEQYF; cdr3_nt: TGTGCCAGCAGTTACTCGCCTGGTTCCTACGAGCAGTACTTC
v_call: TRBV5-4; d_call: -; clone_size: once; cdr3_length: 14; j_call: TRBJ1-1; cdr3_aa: CASSFQRANTEAFF; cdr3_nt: TGTGCCAGCAGCTTCCAACGGGCAAACACTGAAGCTTTCTTT
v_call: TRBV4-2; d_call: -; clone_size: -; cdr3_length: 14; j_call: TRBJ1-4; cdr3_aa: CASSQERVNEKLFF; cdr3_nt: TGTGCCAGCAGCCAAGAAAGGGTTAATGAAAAACTGTTTTTT